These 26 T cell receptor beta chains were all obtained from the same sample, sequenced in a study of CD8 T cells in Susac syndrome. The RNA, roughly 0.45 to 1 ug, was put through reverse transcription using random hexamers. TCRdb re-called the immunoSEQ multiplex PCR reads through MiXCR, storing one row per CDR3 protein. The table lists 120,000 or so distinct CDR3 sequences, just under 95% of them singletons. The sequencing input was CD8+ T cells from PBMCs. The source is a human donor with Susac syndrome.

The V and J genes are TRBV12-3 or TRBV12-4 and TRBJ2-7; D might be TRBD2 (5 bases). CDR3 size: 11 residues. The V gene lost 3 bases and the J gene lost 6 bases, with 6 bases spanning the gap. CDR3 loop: CASSFGVEQYF. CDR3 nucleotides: TGTGCCAGCAGTTTCGGGGTCGAGCAGTACTTC.

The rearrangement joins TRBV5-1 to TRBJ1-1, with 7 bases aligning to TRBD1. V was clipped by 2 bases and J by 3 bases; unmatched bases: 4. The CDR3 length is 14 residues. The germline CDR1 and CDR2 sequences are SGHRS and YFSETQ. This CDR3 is CASSFKGADTEAFF. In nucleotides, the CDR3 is TGCGCCAGCAGCTTCAAGGGGGCGGACACTGAAGCTTTCTTT.

The CDR3 region is CASRVDGSYEQYF. CDR3 DNA sequence: TGTGCCAGCAGGGTGGACGGGTCCTACGAGCAGTACTTC. This rearrangement joins TRBV12-3 or TRBV12-4 to TRBJ2-7; D gene uncertain. This CDR3 is 13 amino acids long. V was trimmed by 6 bases and J by 1 base, leaving 10 bases between them.

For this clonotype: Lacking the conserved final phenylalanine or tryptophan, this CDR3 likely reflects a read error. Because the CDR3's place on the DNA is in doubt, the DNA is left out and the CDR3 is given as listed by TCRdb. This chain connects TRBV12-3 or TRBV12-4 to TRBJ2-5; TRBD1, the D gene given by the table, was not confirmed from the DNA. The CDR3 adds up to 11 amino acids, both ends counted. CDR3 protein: CASSPGQGVTY.

DNA of the CDR3: TGTGCCAGCAGCTTTCGTGGGGGGGTATCTAGCACAGATACGCAGTATTTT. Encoded protein: CASSFRGGVSSTDTQYF. V is TRBV5-4 and J is TRBJ2-3, with TRBD2 matching over 7 bases. This CDR3 spans 17 amino acids. The junction had 9 bases not matched to a gene; V was cut back by 2 bases and J by 0 bases. Germline CDR1 is SGHNT and CDR2 is YYREEE (reference sequence).

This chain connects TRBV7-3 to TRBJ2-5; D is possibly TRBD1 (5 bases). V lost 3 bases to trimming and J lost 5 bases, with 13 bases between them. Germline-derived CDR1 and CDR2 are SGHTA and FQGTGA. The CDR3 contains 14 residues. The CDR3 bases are TGTGCCAGCAGCTTGTACGGTGCAGGGGAGACCCAGTACTTC. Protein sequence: CASSLYGAGETQYF. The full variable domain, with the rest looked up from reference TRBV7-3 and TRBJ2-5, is GAGVSQTPSNKVTEKGKYVELRCDPISGHTALYWYRQSLGQGPEFLIYFQGTGAADDSGLPNDRFFAVRPEGSVSTLKIQRTERGDSAVYLCASSLYGAGETQYFGPGTRLLVL.

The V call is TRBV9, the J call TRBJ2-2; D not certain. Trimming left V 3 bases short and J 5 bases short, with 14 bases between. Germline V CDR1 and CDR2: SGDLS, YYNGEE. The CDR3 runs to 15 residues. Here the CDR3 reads CASSATERRTGELFF. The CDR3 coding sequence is TGTGCCAGCAGCGCCACGGAGAGACGGACCGGGGAGCTGTTTTTT.

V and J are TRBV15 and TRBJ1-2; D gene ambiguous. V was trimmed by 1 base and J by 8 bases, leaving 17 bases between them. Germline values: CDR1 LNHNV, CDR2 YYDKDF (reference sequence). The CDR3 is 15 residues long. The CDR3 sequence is CATSRVPGIGDGYTF. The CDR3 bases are TGTGCCACCAGCAGAGTTCCGGGCATCGGCGACGGCTACACCTTC.

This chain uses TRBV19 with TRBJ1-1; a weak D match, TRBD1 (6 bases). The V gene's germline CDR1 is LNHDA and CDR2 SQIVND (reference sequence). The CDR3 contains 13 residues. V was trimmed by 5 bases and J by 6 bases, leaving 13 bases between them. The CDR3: CASSVGTHAEAFF. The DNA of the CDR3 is TGTGCCAGTAGTGTCGGGACACATGCTGAAGCTTTCTTT.

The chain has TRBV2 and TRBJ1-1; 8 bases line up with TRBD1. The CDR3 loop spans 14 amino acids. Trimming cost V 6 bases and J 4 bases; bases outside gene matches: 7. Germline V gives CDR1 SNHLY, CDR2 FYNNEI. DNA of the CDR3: TGTGCCAGCAGCGACGGACAGGGCGCCACTGAAGCTTTCTTT. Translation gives CASSDGQGATEAFF.

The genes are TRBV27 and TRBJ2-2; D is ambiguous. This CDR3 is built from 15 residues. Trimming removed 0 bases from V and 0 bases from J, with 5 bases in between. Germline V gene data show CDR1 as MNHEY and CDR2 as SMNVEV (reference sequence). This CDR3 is CASSLSSSNTGELFF. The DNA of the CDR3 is TGTGCCAGCAGTTTATCTAGTTCGAACACCGGGGAGCTGTTTTTT.

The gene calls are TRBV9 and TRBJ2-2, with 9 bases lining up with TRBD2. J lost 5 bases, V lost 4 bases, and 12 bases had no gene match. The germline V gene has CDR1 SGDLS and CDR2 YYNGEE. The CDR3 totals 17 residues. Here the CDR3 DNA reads TGTGCCAGCAGCTCCCCCCGAGCGGGGGGCACGACCGGGGAGCTGTTTTTT. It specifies CASSSPRAGGTTGELFF.

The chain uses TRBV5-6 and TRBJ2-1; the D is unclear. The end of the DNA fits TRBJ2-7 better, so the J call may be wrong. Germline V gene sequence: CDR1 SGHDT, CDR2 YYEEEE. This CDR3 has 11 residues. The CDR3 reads CASSSLGPQYF. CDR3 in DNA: TGTGCCAGCAGCTCCCTCGGGCCACAGTACTTC.

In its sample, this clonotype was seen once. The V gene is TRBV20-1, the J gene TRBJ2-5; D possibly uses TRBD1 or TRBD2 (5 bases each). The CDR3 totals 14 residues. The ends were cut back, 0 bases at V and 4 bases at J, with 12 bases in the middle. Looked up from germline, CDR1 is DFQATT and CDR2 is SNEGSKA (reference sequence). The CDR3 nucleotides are TGCAGTGCTAGAGATCAGAGGGGACGAGAGACCCAGTACTTC. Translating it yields CSARDQRGRETQYF.

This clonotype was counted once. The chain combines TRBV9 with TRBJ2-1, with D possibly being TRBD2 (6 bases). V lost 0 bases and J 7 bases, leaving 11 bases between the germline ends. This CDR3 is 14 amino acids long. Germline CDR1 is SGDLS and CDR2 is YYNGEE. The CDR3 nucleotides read TGTGCCAGCAGCGTAGTTAGCGGTCCTAATGAGCAGTTCTTC. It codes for CASSVVSGPNEQFF.

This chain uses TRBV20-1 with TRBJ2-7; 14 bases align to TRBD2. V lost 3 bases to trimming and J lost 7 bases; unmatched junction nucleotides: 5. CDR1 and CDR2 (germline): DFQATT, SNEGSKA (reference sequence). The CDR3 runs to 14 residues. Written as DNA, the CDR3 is TGCAGTGCTAGTTCGGGACTAGCGGGGGCTGAGCAGTACTTC. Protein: CSASSGLAGAEQYF.

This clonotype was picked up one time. The CDR3 DNA reads TGTGCCAGCAGCGCCCGGGACAGGGGCTCCACCGGGGAGCTGTTTTTT. This encodes CASSARDRGSTGELFF. The V and J genes are TRBV13 and TRBJ2-2; TRBD1 agrees at 10 bases. Germline loops: CDR1 PRHDT, CDR2 FYEKMQ (reference sequence). The J segment lost 4 bases and the V segment lost 5 bases, leaving 7 bases of the junction unmatched. The CDR3 contains 16 residues.

The CDR3: CAVWTGGLFGYTF. The DNA for the CDR3 is TGCGCCGTATGGACAGGAGGTTTGTTTGGCTACACCTTC. The chain is built from TRBV5-1 and TRBJ1-2, with 7 bases aligning to TRBD1. The germline V gene encodes CDR1 SGHRS and CDR2 YFSETQ. The CDR3 sequence is 13 residues long. The V gene end was trimmed by 10 bases and the J gene end by 7 bases; junction bases not matched to a gene: 13.

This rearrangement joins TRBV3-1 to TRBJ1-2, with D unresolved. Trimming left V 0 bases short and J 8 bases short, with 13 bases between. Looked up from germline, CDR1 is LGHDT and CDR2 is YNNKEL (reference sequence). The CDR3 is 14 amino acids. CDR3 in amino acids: CASSQEGPLPGYTF. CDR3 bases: TGTGCCAGCAGCCAAGAAGGCCCCCTTCCGGGCTACACCTTC.

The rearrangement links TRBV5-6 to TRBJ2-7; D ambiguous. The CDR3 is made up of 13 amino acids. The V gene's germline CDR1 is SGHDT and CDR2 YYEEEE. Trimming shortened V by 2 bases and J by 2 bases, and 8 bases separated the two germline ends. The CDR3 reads CASSFTSPYEQYF. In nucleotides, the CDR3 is TGTGCCAGCAGCTTTACTTCTCCCTACGAGCAGTACTTC.

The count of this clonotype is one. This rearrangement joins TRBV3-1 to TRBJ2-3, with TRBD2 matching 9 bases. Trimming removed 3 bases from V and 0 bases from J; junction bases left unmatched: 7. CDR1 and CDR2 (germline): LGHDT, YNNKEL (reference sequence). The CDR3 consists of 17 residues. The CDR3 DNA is TGTGCCAGCAGCCACGGGCTAGCGGGGTCTAGCACAGATACGCAGTATTTT. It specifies CASSHGLAGSSTDTQYF.

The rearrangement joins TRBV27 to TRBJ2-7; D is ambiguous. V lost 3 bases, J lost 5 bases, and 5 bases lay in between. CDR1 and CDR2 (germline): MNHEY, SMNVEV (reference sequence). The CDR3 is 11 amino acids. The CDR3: CASSLGNEQYF. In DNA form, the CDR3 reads TGTGCCAGCAGTTTGGGGAACGAGCAGTACTTC.

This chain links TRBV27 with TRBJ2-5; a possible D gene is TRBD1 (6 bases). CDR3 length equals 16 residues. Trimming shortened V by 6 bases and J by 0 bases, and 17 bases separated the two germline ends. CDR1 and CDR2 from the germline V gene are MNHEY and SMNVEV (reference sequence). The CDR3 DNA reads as TGTGCCAGCAGATATACAGGGAAACAGTACCAAGAGACCCAGTACTTC. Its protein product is CASRYTGKQYQETQYF.

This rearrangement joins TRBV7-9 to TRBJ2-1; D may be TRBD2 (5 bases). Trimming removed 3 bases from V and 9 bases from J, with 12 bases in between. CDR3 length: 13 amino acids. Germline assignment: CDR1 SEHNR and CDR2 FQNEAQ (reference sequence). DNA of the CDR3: TGTGCCAGCAGCTTGGCTTCGGGAATTGAGCAGTTCTTC. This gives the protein CASSLASGIEQFF.

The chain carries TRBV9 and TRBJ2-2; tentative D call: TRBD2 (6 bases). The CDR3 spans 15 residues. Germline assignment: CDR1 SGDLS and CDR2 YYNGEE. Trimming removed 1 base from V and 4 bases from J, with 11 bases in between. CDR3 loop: CASSVSPGGTGELFF. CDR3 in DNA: TGTGCCAGCAGCGTAAGTCCCGGGGGCACCGGGGAGCTGTTTTTT.

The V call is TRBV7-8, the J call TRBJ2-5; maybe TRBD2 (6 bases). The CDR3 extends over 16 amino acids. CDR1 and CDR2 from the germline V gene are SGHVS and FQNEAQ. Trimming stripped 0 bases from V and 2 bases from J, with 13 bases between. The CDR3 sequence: CASSLAAVAAQETQYF. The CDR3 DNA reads TGTGCCAGCAGCTTAGCGGCAGTAGCGGCTCAAGAGACCCAGTACTTC.